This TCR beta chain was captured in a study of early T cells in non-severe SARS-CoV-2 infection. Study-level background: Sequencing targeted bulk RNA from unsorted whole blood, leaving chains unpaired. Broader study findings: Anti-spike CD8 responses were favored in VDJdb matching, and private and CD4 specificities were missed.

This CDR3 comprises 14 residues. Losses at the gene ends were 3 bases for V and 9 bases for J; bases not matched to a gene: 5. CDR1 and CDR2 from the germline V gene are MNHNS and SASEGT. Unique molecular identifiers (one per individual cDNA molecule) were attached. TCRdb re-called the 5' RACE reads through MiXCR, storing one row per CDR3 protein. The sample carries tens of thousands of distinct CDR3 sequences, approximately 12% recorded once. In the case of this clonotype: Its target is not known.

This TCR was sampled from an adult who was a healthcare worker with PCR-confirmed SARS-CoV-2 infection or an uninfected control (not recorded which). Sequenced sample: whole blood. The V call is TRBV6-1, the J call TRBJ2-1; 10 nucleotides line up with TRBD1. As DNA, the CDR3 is TGTGCCAGCAGTGATCTGGACAGGGGGGCTGAGCAGTTCTTC. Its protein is CASSDLDRGAEQFF.